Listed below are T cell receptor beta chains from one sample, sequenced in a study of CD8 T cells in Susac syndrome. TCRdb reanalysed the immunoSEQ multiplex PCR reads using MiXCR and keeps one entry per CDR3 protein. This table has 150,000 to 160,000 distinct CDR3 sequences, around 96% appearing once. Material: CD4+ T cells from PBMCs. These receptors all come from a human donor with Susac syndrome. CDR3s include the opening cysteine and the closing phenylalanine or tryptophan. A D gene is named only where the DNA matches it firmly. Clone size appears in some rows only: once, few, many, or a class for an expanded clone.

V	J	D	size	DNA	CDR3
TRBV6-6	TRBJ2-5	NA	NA	TGTGCCAGCATGTGGGACTTCCAAGAGACCCAGTACTTC	CASMWDFQETQYF
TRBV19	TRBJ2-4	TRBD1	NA	TGTGCCAGTTCGACAGGGACAGCCAAAAACATTCAGTACTTC	CASSTGTAKNIQYF
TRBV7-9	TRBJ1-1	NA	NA	TGTGCCAGCAGCTTAGTAACAGGGACGAACACTGAAGCTTTCTTT	CASSLVTGTNTEAFF
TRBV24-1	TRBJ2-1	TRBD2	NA	TGTGCCACCAGTGTGGGCGGCGGGGGGGTTGGGGAGCAGTTCTTC	CATSVGGGGVGEQFF
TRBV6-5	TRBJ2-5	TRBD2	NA	TGTGCCAGGGGACTAGCGGGTGAAGAGACCCAGTACTTC	CARGLAGEETQYF
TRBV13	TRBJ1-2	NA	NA	TGTGCCAGCAGCTTAGAGTCACAGTATGGCTACACCTTC	CASSLESQYGYTF
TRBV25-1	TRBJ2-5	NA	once	TGTGCCAGCAGTGAATATGGTCAGGGGCTAGAGACCCAGTACTTC	CASSEYGQGLETQYF
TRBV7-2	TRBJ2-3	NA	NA	TGTGCCAGCAGCTTAGGGAACCTCGGTGGCACAGATACGCAGTATTTT	CASSLGNLGGTDTQYF
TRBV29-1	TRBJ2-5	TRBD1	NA	TGCAGCGTTGATCGACAGGGGGTTGAAGAGACCCAGTACTTC	CSVDRQGVEETQYF
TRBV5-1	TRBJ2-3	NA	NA	TGCGCCAGCAGCTTGAAGGACGCGGGGGCTACCACAGATACGCAGTATTTT	CASSLKDAGATTDTQYF
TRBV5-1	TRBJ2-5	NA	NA	TGCGCCAGCAGCTTGGGAGTCAACCAAGAGACCCAGTACTTC	CASSLGVNQETQYF
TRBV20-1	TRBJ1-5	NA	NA	TGCAGTGCCGACGTAAACCCAGAGGGGCCCCAGCATTTT	CSADVNPEGPQHF
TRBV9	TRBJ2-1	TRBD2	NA	TGTGCCAGCAGCGTAGGGGTAGCGGGGAACAATGAGCAGTTCTTC	CASSVGVAGNNEQFF
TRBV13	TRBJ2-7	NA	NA	TGTGCCAGCAGCTTAGGTCCGGGGAGCTACGAGCAGTACTTC	CASSLGPGSYEQYF
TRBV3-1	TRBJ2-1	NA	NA	TGTGCCAGCAGCCAAGGGCCGATGGGGAGCCATGAGCAGTTCTTC	CASSQGPMGSHEQFF
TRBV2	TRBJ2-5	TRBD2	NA	TGTGCCAGCGGAGGAAGCGGGGGGCTCCCGACCCAGTACTTC	CASGGSGGLPTQYF
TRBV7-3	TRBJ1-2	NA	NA	TGTGCCAGCAGCCCCTTTGCGGGGGGGACGGGTGGCTACACCTTC	CASSPFAGGTGGYTF
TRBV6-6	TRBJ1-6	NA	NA	TGTGCCAGCAGTCGCAGGGACCCTAATTCACCCCTCCACTTT	CASSRRDPNSPLHF
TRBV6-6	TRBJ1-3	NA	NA	TGTGCCAGCACCGGGGGAGGAAACACCATATATTTT	CASTGGGNTIYF
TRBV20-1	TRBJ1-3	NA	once	TGCAGTGCTAGAGATTCCCCTACAAACACCATATATTTT	CSARDSPTNTIYF
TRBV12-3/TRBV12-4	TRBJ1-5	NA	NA	TGTGCCAGCAGTACAACAGATCAGCCCCAGCATTTT	CASSTTDQPQHF
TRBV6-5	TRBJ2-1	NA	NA	TGTGCCAGCAGTTACGAGGGTAGCTCCTACAATGAGCAGTTCTTC	CASSYEGSSYNEQFF
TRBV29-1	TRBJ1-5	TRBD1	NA	TGCAGCGTACGACAGGGCGCGGCTCAGCCCCAGCATTTT	CSVRQGAAQPQHF
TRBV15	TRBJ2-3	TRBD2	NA	TGTGCCGCAACTAGCGGGATGGGCACAGATACGCAGTATTTT	CAATSGMGTDTQYF
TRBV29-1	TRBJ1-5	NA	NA	TGCAGCGCTCCCCGCCAGGGCCCCTATAGCAATCAGCCCCAGCATTTT	CSAPRQGPYSNQPQHF
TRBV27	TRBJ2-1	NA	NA	TGTGCCAGCAGCCCGCCCGTGGGAAATGAGCAGTTCTTC	CASSPPVGNEQFF
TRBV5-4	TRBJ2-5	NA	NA	TGTGCCAGCAGCCCAAGGACAGCTACAAGGGAGACCCAGTACTTC	CASSPRTATRETQYF
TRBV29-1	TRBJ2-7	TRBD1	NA	TGCAGCGTGGGACAGGTCGCCGGCGAGCAGTACTTC	CSVGQVAGEQYF
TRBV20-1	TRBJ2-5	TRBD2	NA	TGCAGTGCTAGACTAGGGACTAGCGGACAAGAGACCCAGTACTTC	CSARLGTSGQETQYF
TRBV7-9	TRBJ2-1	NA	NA	TGTGCCAGCAGCCCCGCCCGAGCGTCGGGTTACAATGAGCAGTTCTTC	CASSPARASGYNEQFF
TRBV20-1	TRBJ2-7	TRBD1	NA	TGCAGTGCCACGGAAGGACAGGGACGCCACGAGCAGTACTTC	CSATEGQGRHEQYF
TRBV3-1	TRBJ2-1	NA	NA	TGTGCCAGCAGCCAAGATAGTGGAGGGCTACGAAATGAGCAGTTCTTC	CASSQDSGGLRNEQFF
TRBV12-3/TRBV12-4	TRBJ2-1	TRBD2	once	TGTGCCCTAGGACTAGCGGGGGGTTGGGAGCAGTTCTTC	CALGLAGGWEQFF
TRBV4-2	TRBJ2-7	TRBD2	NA	TGTGCCAGCAGCCAAGATCAGCTAGCGGGGGGGACCGAGCAGTACTTC	CASSQDQLAGGTEQYF
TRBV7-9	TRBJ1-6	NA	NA	TGTGCCAGCCTCACGGCGGGGGGGCGCCTCCACTTT	CASLTAGGRLHF
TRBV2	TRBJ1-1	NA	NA	TGTGCCAGCAGTGAAACAGGGCCCTACACTGAAGCTTTCTTT	CASSETGPYTEAFF
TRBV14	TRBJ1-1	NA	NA	TGTGCCAGCAGCCCCCGGACGGCGAACACTGAAGCTTTCTTT	CASSPRTANTEAFF
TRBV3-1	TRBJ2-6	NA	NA	TGTGCCAGCAGCCAAGATCCCTCTGGGGCCAACGTCCTGACTTTC	CASSQDPSGANVLTF
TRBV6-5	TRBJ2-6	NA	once	TGTGCCAGCATTTCGAGGGCCAACGTCCTGACTTTC	CASISRANVLTF
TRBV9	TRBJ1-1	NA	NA	TGTGCCAGCAGCGTCTCGGGGGAAAACACTGAAGCTTTCTTT	CASSVSGENTEAFF
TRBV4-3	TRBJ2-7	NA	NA	TGCGCCAGAAGAACTGACAACAGTAACGAGCAGTACTTC	CARRTDNSNEQYF
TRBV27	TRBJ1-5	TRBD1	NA	TGTGCCAGCGGCCAAAGGGGGCACCAGCCCCAGCATTTT	CASGQRGHQPQHF
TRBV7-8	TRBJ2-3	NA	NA	TGTGCCAGCAGCTTAGGGCAGCGAGGAACAGATACGCAGTATTTT	CASSLGQRGTDTQYF
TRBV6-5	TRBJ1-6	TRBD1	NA	TGTGCCAGCAGAATACAGGGGAGCAATTCACCCCTCCACTTT	CASRIQGSNSPLHF
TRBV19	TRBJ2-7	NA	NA	TGTGCCAGTAGTATAGGGACTCGAGTCGGGGGCTACGAGCAGTACTTC	CASSIGTRVGGYEQYF
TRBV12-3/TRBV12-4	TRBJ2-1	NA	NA	TGTGCCAGCAGTTTAGATGGGAGTGAGCAGTTCTTC	CASSLDGSEQFF
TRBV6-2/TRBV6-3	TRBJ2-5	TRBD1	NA	TGTGCCAGCAGTTACTTACAGGGGCAAGAGACCCAGTACTTC	CASSYLQGQETQYF
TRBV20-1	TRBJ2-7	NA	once	TGCAGTGCTAGAGTGGCAGAGCATTCTTCCTACGAGCAGTACTTC	CSARVAEHSSYEQYF
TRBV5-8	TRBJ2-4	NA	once	TGTGCCAGCACCTCCACCGGGGCGCGCATTCAGTACTTC	CASTSTGARIQYF
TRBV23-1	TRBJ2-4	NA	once	TGCGCCAGCAGTCAATGGAAACAGCAAAACATTCAGTACTTC	CASSQWKQQNIQYF
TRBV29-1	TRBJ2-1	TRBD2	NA	TGCAGCGTCGCGGGACTAGCGGGGGGAACCAATGAGCAGTTCTTC	CSVAGLAGGTNEQFF
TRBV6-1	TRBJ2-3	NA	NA	TGTGCCAGCAGTGGCCTGGGCGGGACCACAGATACGCAGTATTTT	CASSGLGGTTDTQYF
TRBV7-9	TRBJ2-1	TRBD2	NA	TGTGCCAGCAGCTCGGGACTAGCGGGGGGGCCCTACAATGAGCAGTTCTTC	CASSSGLAGGPYNEQFF
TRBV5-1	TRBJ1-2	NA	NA	TGCGCCAGCAAGGACACAGGGCGATCTAACTATGGCTACACCTTC	CASKDTGRSNYGYTF
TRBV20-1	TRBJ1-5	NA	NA	TGCAGTGCGAACAGGGAGAATCAGCCCCAGCATTTT	CSANRENQPQHF